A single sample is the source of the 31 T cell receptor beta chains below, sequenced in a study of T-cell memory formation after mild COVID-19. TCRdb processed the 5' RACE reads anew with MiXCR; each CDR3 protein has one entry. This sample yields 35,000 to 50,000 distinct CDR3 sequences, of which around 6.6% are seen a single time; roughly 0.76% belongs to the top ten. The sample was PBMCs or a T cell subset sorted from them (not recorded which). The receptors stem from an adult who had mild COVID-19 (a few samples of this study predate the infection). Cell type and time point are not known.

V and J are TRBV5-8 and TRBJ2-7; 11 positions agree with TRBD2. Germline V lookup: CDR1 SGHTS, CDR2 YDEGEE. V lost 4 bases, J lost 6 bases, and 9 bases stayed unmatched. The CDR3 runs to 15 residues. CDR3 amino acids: CASSPTSGGLGEQYF. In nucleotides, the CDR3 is TGTGCCAGCAGCCCTACTAGCGGGGGCCTCGGCGAGCAGTACTTC. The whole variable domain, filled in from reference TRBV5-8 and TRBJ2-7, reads EAGVTQSPTHLIKTRGQQATLRCSPISGHTSVYWYQQALGLGLQFLLWYDEGEERNRGNFPPRFSGRQFPNYSSELNVNALELEDSALYLCASSPTSGGLGEQYFGPGTRLTVT.

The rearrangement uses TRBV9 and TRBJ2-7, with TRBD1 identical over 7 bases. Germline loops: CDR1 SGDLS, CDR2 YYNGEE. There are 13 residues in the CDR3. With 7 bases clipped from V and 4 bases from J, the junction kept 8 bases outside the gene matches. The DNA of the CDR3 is TGTGCCAGCGTAGATGGGACAGAATACGAGCAGTACTTC. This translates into CASVDGTEYEQYF.

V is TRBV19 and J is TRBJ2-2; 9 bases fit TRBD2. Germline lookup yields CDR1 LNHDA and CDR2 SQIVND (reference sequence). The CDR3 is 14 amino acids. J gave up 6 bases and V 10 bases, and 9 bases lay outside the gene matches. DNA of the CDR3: TGTGCCACCCGGCGGGGGGGGTCGCCCGGGGAGCTGTTTTTT. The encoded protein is CATRRGGSPGELFF.

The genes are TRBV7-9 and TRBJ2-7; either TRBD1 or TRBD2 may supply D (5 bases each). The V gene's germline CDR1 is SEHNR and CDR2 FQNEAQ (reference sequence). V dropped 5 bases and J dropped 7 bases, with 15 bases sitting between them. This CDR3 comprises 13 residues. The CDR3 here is CASSPGRFEEQYF. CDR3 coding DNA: TGTGCCAGCAGCCCGGGACGGTTTGAAGAGCAGTACTTC. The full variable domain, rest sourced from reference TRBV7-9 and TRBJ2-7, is DTGVSQNPRHKITKRGQNVTFRCDPISEHNRLYWYRQTLGQGPEFLTYFQNEAQLEKSRLLSDRFSAERPKGSFSTLEIQRTEQGDSAMYLCASSPGRFEEQYFGPGTRLTVT.

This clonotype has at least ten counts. CDR3 in DNA: TGTGCCAGCAGTTCCGGGACGGGCTTCTACAATGAGCAGTTCTTC. Its protein is CASSSGTGFYNEQFF. The chain links TRBV6-6 to TRBJ2-1; the D gene could be TRBD1 or TRBD2 (5 bases each). Between the trimmed V and J ends, which lost 4 bases and 3 bases, there was a span of 13 bases. Germline V gene sequence: CDR1 MNHNY, CDR2 SVGAGI (reference sequence). CDR3 size: 15 residues.

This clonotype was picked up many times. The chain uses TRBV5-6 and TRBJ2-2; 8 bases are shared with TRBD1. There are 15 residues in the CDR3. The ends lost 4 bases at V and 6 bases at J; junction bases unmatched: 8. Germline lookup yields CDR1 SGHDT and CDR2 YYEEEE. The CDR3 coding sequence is TGTGCCAGCAGCCTAGACAGGGGCCTGTCCGGGGAGCTGTTTTTT. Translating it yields CASSLDRGLSGELFF.

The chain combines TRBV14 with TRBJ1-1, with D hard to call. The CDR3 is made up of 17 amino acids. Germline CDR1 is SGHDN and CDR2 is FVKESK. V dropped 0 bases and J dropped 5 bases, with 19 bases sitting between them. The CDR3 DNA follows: TGTGCCAGCAGCCAAGATGCAAGGTCCCGTGCCCGGACTGAAGCTTTCTTT. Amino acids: CASSQDARSRARTEAFF.

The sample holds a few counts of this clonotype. As DNA, the CDR3 is TGTGCCACCAGCAGAGCGCAGGGAGATAATTCACCCCTCCACTTT. It is translated as CATSRAQGDNSPLHF. J is TRBJ1-6 and V is TRBV15; possibly TRBD1 for D (5 bases). This CDR3 contains 15 residues. Per the germline V gene, CDR1 is LNHNV and CDR2 is YYDKDF (reference sequence). Trimming pared 1 base from V and 5 bases from J, leaving 9 bases between.

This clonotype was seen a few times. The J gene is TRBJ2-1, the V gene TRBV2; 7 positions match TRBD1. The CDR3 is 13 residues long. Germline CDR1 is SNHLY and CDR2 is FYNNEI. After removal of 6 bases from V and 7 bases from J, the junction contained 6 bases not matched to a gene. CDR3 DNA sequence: TGTGCCAGCAGAGGGGGCAGAGGAAATGAGCAGTTCTTC. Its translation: CASRGGRGNEQFF.

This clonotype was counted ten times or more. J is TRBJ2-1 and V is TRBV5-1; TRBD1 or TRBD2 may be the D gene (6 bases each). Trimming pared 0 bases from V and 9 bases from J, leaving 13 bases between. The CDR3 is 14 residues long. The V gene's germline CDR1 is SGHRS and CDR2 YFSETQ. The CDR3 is CASSLVQGGSEQFF. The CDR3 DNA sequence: TGCGCCAGCAGCTTGGTACAGGGAGGCAGTGAGCAGTTCTTC.

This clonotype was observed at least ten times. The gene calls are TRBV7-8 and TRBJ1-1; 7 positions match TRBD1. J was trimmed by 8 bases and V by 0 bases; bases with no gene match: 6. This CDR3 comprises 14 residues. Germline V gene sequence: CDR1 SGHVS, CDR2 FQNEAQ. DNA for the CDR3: TGTGCCAGCAGCTTAGCGACAAGGGACAGCGAAGCTTTCTTT. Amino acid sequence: CASSLATRDSEAFF.

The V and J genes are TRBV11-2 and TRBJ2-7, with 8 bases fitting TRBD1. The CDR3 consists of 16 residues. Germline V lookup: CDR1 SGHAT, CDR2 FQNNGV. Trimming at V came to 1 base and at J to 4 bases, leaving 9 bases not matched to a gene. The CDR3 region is CASSLVFGQGAYEQYF. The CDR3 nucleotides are TGTGCCAGCAGCTTAGTATTCGGCCAGGGGGCATACGAGCAGTACTTC.

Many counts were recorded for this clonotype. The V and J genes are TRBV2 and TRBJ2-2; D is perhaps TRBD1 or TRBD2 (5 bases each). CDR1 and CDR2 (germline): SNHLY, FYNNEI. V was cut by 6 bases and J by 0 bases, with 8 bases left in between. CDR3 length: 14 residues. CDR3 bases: TGTGCCAGCAGCCGGGACCCGAACACCGGGGAGCTGTTTTTT. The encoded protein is CASSRDPNTGELFF.

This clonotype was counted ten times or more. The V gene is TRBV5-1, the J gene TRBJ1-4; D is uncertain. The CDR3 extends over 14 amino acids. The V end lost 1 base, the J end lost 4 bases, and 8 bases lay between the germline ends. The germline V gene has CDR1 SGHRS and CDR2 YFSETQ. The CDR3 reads CASSLTANNEKLFF. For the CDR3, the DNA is TGCGCCAGCAGCTTGACAGCGAATAATGAAAAACTGTTTTTT.

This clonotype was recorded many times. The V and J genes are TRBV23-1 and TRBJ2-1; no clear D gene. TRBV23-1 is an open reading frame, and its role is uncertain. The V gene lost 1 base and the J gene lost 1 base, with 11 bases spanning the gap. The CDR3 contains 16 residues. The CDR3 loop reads CASSQLWLDSYNEQFF. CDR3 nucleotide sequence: TGCGCCAGCAGTCAATTGTGGCTAGATTCCTACAATGAGCAGTTCTTC.

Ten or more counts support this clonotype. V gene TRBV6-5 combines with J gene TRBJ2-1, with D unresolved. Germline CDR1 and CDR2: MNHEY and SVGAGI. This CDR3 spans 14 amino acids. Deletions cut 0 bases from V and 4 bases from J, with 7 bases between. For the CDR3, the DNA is TGTGCCAGCAGTTACTCCGGCTTTTACAATGAGCAGTTCTTC. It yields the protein CASSYSGFYNEQFF.

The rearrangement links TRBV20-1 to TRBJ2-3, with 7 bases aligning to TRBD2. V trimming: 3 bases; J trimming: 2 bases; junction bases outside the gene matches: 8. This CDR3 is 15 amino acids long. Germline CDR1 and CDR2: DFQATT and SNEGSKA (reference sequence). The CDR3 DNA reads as TGCAGTGCTAGCGGCAGCGGGGCCTTCACAGATACGCAGTATTTT. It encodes CSASGSGAFTDTQYF.

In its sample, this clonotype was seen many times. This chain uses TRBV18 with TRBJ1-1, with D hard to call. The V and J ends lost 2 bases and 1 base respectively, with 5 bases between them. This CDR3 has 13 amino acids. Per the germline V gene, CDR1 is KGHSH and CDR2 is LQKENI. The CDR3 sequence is CASSPSENTEAFF. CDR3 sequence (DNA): TGTGCCAGCTCACCATCAGAGAACACTGAAGCTTTCTTT.

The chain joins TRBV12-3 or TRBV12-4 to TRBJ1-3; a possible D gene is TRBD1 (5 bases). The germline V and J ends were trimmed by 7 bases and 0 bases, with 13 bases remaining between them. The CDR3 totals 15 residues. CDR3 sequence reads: CASNQVGPSGNTIYF. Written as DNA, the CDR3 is TGTGCCAGCAACCAGGTGGGGCCCTCTGGAAACACCATATATTTT.

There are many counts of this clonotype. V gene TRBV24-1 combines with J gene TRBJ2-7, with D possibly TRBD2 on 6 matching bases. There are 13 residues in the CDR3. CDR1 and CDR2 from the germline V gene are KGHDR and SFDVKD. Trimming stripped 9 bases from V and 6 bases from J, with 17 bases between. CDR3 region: CATGASVTGEQYF. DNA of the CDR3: TGTGCCACCGGGGCTAGCGTGACTGGCGAGCAGTACTTC.

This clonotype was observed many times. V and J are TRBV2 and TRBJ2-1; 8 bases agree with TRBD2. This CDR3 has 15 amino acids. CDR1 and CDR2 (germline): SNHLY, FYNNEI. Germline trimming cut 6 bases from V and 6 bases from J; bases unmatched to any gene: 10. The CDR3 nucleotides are TGTGCCAGCAGGGTTCGGCTAGCGGGTGGCAATGAGCAGTTCTTC. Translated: CASRVRLAGGNEQFF.

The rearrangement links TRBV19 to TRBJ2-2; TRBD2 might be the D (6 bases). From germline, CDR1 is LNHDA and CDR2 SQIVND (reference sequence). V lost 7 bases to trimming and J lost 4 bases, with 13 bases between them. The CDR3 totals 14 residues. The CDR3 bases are TGTGCCAGTAACGAGGGACTGTCCACCGGGGAGCTGTTTTTT. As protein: CASNEGLSTGELFF.

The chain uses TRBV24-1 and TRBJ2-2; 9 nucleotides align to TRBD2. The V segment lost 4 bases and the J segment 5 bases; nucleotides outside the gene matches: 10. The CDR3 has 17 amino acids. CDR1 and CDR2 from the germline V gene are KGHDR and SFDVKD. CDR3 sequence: CATSDVGSGGPTGELFF. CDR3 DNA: TGTGCCACCAGTGACGTGGGCAGCGGGGGGCCAACCGGGGAGCTGTTTTTT.

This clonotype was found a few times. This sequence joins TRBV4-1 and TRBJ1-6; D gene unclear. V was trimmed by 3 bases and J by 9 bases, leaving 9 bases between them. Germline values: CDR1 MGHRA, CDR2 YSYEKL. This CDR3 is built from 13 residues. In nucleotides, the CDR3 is TGCGCCAGCAGCCAGACCTTGGGTTCACCCCTCCACTTT. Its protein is CASSQTLGSPLHF.

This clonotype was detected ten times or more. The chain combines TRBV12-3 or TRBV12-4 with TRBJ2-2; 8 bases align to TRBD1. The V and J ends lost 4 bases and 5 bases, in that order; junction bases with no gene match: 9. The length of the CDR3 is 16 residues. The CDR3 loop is CASSWGQGARTGELFF. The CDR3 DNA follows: TGTGCCAGCAGTTGGGGCCAGGGGGCGCGAACCGGGGAGCTGTTTTTT.

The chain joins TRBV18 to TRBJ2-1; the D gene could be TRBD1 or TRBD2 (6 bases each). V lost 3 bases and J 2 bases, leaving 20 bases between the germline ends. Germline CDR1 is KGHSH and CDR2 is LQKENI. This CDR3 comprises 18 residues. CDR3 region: CASSPPRGSEGTYNEQFF. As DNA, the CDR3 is TGTGCCAGCTCACCTCCAAGGGGGTCGGAGGGTACCTACAATGAGCAGTTCTTC.

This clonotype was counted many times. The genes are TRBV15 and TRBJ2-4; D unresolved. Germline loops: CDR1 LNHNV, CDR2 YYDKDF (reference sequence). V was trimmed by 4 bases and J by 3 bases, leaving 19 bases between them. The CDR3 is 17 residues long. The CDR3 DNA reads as TGTGCCACCAGCAAGAAGCCCCTCGACGTAGACAAAAACATTCAGTACTTC. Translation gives CATSKKPLDVDKNIQYF. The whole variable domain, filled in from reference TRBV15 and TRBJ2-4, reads DAMVIQNPRYQVTQFGKPVTLSCSQTLNHNVMYWYQQKSSQAPKLLFHYYDKDFNNEADTPDNFQSRRPNTSFCFLDIRSPGLGDTAMYLCATSKKPLDVDKNIQYFGAGTRLSVL.

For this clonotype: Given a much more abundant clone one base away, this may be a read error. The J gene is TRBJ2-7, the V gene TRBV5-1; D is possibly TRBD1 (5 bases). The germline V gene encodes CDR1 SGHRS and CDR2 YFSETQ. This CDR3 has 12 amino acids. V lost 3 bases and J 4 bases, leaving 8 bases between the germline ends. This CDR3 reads CASSSRDYEQYF. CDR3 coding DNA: TGCGCCAGCAGCTCCAGGGATTACGAGCAGTACTTC.

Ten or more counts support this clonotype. The CDR3 DNA sequence: TGTGCCAGCAGTTTTGAGGGCGGGGGAAGCCAAGCAAACATTCAGTACTTC. Its translation: CASSFEGGGSQANIQYF. The rearrangement links TRBV12-3 or TRBV12-4 to TRBJ2-4; 7 nucleotides match TRBD2. The CDR3 loop spans 17 amino acids. Trimming cost V 3 bases and J 6 bases; bases outside gene matches: 14.

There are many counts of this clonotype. CDR3 loop: CASSPPGTRYNEQFF. CDR3 coding DNA: TGTGCCAGCAGCCCCCCCGGGACTCGTTACAATGAGCAGTTCTTC. The chain joins TRBV7-3 to TRBJ2-1, with a weak D call TRBD2 (6 bases). Per the germline V gene, CDR1 is SGHTA and CDR2 is FQGTGA. The CDR3 length is 15 residues. The V end was cut by 5 bases, the J end by 4 bases, with 15 bases between.

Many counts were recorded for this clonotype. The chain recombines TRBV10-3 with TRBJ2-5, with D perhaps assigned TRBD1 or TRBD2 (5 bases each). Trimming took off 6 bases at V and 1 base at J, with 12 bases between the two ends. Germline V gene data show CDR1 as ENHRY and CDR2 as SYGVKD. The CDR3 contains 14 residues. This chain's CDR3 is CAIRTGTVQETQYF. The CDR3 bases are TGTGCCATCAGAACCGGGACGGTCCAAGAGACCCAGTACTTC.